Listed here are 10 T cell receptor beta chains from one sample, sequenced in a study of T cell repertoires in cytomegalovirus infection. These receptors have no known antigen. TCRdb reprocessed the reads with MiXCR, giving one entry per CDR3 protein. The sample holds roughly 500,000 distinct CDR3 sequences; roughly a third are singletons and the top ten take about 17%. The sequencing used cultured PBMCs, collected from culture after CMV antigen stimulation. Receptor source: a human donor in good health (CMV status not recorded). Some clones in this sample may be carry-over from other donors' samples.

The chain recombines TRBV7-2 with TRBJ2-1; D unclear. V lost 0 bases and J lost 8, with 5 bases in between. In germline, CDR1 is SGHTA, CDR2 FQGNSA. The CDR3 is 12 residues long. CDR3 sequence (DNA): TGTGCCAGCAGCTTAGCGTTGTATGAGCAGTTCTTC. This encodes CASSLALYEQFF.

The CDR3 nucleotides read TGCGCCAGCAGCCAAGGTCCCGGGGGGGCGCAGTATTTT. It encodes CASSQGPGGAQYF. The chain recombines TRBV4-1 with TRBJ2-3; 8 positions match TRBD2. J lost 10 bases, V lost 1 base, and 4 bases had no gene match. The CDR3 has 13 amino acids. Germline V CDR1 and CDR2: MGHRA, YSYEKL.

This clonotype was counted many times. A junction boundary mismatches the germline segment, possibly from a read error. CDR3 coding DNA: TGTGCCAGCAGCCAAGATTCAGGCACCGGGGAGCTGTTTTTT. Protein: CASSQDSGTGELFF. The rearrangement links TRBV4-3 to TRBJ2-2; no firm D call. CDR3 length: 14 residues. Germline CDR1 is LGHNA and CDR2 is YSLEER.

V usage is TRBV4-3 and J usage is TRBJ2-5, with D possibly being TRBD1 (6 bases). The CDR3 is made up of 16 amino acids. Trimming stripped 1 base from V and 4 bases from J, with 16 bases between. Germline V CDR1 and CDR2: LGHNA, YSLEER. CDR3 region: CASSQGQGLSGETQYF. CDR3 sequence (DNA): TGCGCCAGCAGCCAAGGGCAGGGGCTGTCAGGAGAGACCCAGTACTTC.

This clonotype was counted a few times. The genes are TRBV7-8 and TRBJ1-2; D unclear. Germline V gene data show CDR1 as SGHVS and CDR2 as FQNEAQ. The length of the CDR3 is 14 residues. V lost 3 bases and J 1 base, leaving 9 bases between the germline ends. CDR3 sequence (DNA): TGTGCCAGCAGCTTCTTGACACGTAACTATGGCTACACCTTC. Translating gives CASSFLTRNYGYTF.

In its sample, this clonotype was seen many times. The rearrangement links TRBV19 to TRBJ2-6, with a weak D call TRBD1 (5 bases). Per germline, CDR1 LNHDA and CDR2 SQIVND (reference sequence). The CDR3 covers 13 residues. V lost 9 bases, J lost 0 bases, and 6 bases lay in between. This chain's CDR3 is CASRASGANVLTF. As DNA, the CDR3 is TGTGCCAGCAGGGCCTCTGGGGCCAACGTCCTGACTTTC.

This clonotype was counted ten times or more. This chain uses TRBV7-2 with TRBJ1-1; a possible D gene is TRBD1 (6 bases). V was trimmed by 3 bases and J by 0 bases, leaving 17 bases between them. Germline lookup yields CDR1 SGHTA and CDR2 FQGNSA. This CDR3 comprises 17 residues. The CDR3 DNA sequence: TGTGCCAGCAGCTTCAGAAGGGGGGCTAGCATGAACACTGAAGCTTTCTTT. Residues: CASSFRRGASMNTEAFF.

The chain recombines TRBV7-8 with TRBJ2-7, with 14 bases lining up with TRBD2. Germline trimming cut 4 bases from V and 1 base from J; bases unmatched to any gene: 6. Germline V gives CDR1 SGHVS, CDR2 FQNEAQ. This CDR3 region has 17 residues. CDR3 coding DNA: TGTGCCAGCAGCTCGACTAGCGGGAGGGCCGGGTCCTACGAGCAGTACTTC. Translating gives CASSSTSGRAGSYEQYF.

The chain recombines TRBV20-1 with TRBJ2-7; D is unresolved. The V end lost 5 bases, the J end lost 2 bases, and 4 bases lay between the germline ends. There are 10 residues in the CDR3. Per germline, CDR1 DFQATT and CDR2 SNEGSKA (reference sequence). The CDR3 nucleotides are TGCAGTGCTGAAACCTACGAGCAGTACGTC. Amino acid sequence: CSAETYEQYV.

CDR3 residues: CASSFTSGRNIQYF. For the CDR3, the DNA is TGTGCCAGCAGCTTTACTAGCGGGAGAAACATTCAGTACTTC. This chain joins TRBV5-6 and TRBJ2-4; 11 bases are a match to TRBD2. Trimming cost V 2 bases and J 6 bases; bases outside gene matches: 1. Germline values: CDR1 SGHDT, CDR2 YYEEEE. This CDR3 region has 14 residues. The full variable domain, rest sourced from reference TRBV5-6 and TRBJ2-4, is DAGVTQSPTHLIKTRGQQVTLRCSPKSGHDTVSWYQQALGQGPQFIFQYYEEEERQRGNFPDRFSGHQFPNYSSELNVNALLLGDSALYLCASSFTSGRNIQYFGAGTRLSVL.